What follows is one T cell receptor (beta chain) and its context. What it recognizes is unknown. The data were obtained in a study of T cell responses to AZD1222 COVID-19 vaccine. Study-level points and caveats: Recipients of AZD1222 seropositive at baseline numbered only 5 to 7.

This table comes from immunoSEQ multiplex PCR, and its TCRdb copy is limited to in-frame clones, with some not included. Of more than 140,000 clones in the sample, approximately 93% were seen once. This TCR was recovered from an adult in good health. The sample in question was peripheral blood, obtained on day 0 of MenACWY control vaccination.

The CDR3 DNA sequence: TGTGCCAGCAGCTCAGGGGTTCACGAGCAGTACTTC. Protein sequence: CASSSGVHEQYF. The V call is TRBV6-5, the J call TRBJ2-7, with D tentatively TRBD1 (6 bases). The CDR3 has 12 amino acids. Trimming shortened V by 6 bases and J by 5 bases, and 11 bases separated the two germline ends. Germline V CDR1 and CDR2: MNHEY, SVGAGI.